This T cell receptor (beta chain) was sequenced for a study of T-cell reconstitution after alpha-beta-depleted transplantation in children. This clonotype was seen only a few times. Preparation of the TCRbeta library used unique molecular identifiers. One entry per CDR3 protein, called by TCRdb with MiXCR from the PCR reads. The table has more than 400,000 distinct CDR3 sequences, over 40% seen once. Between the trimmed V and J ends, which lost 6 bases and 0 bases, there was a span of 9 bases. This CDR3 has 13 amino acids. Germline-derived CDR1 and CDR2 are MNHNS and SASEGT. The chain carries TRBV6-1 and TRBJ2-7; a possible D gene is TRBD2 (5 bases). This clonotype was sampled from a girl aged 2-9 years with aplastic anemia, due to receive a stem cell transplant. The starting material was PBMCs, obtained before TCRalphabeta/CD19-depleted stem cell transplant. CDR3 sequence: CASRPAGSYEQYF. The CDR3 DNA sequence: TGTGCCAGCAGACCGGCGGGCTCCTACGAGCAGTACTTC.